This T cell receptor beta chain was identified in a study of early T cells in non-severe SARS-CoV-2 infection. The TCR library protocol attached unique molecular identifiers to the individual cDNA molecules. TCRdb re-called the 5' RACE reads through MiXCR, storing one row per CDR3 protein. The repertoire has around 40,000 distinct CDR3 sequences, around 10% of them found once; the top ten carry 21%. The germline V and J ends were trimmed by 3 bases and 13 bases, with 14 bases remaining between them. Germline assignment: CDR1 LGHDT and CDR2 YNNKEL (reference sequence). There are 12 residues in the CDR3.

The TCR sequence derives from an adult who was a healthcare worker with PCR-confirmed SARS-CoV-2 infection or an uninfected control (not recorded which). Sequencing was carried out using whole blood. The rearrangement links TRBV3-1 to TRBJ2-3; maybe TRBD2 (5 bases). CDR3 amino acids: CASSHSTWRKYF. Here the CDR3 DNA reads TGTGCCAGCAGCCACAGTACGTGGAGGAAGTATTTT.